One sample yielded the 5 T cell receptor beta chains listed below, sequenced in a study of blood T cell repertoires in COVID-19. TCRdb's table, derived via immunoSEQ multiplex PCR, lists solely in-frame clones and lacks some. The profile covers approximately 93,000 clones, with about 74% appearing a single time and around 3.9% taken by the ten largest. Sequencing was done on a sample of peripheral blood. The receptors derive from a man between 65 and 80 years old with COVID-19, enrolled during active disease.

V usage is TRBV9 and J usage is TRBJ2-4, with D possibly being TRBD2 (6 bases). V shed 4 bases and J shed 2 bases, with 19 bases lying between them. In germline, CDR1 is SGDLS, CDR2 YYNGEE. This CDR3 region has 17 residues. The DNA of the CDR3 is TGTGCCAGCAGCCCCGAAGGAGGAGGGTCCACCAAAAACATTCAGTACTTC. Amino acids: CASSPEGGGSTKNIQYF. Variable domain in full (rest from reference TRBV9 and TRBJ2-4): DSGVTQTPKHLITATGQRVTLRCSPRSGDLSVYWYQQSLDQGLQFLIQYYNGEERAKGNILERFSAQQFPDLHSELNLSSLELGDSALYFCASSPEGGGSTKNIQYFGAGTRLSVL.

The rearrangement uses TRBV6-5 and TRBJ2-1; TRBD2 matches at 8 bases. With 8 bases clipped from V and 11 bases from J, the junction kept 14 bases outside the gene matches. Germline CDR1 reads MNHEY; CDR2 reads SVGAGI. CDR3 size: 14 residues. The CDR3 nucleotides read TGTGCCAGCCCCCGAAGTGGGCTAGCGGGCCAGCAGTTCTTC. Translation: CASPRSGLAGQQFF.

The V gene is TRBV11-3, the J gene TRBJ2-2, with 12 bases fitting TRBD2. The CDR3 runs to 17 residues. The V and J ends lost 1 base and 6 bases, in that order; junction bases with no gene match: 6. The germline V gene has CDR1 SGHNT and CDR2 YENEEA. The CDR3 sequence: CASSLGLAGGPPGELFF. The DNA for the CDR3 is TGTGCCAGCAGCTTAGGCCTAGCGGGAGGGCCTCCCGGGGAGCTGTTTTTT.

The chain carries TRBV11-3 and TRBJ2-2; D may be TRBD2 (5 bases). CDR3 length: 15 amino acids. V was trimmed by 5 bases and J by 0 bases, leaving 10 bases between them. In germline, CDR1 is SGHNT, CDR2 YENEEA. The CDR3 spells CASSAFSANTGELFF. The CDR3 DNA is TGTGCCAGCAGCGCCTTTAGCGCGAACACCGGGGAGCTGTTTTTT.

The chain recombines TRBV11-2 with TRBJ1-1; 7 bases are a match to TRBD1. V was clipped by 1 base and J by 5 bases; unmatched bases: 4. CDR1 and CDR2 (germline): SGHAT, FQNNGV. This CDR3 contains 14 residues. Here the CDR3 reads CASSLARGRTEAFF. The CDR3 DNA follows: TGTGCCAGCAGCTTAGCGAGGGGGCGGACTGAAGCTTTCTTT.